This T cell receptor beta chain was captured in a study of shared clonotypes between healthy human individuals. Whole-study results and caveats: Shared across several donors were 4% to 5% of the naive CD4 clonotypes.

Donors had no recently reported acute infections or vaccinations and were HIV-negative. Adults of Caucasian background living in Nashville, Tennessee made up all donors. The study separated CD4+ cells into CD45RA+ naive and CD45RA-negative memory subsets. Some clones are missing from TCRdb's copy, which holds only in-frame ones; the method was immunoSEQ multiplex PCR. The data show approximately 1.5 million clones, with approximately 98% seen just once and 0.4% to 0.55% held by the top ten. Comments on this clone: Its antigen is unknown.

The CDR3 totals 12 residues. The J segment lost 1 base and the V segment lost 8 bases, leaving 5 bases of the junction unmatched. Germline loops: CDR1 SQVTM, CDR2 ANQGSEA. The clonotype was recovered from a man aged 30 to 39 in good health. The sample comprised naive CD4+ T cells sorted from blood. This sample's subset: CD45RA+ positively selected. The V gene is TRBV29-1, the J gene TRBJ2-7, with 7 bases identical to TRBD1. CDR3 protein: CSILTGSYEQYF. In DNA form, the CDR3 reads TGCAGCATTTTGACAGGGTCCTACGAGCAGTACTTC.